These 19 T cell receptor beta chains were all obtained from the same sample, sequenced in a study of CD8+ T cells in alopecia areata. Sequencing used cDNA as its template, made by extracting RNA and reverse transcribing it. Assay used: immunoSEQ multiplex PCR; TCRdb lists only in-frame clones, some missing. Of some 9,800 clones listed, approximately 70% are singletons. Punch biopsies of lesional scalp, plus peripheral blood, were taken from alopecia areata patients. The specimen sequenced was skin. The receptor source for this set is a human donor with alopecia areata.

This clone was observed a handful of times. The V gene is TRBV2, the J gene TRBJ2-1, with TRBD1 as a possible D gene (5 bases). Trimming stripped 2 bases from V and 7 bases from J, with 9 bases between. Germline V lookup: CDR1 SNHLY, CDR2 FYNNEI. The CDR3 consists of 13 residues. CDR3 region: CASSEIRVNEQFF. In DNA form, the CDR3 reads TGTGCCAGCAGTGAAATCAGGGTTAATGAGCAGTTCTTC.

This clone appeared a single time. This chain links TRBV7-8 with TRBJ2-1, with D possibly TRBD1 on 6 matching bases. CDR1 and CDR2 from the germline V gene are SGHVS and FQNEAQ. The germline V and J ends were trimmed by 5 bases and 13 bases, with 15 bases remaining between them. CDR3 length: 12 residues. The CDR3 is CASSLQQGSQFF. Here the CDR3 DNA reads TGTGCCAGCAGCCTCCAACAGGGTTCACAGTTCTTC.

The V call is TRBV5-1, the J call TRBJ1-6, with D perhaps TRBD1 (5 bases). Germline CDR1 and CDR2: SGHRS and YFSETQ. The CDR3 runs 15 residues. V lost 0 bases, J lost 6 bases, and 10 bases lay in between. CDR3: CASSLGQGGNSPLHF. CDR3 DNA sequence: TGCGCCAGCAGCTTGGGGCAGGGTGGTAATTCACCCCTCCACTTT.

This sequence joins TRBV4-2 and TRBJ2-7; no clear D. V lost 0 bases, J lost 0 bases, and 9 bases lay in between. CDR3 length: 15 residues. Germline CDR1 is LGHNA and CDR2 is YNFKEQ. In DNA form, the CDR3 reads TGTGCCAGCAGCCAAGAACGGGCCCTCTCCTACGAGCAGTACTTC. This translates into CASSQERALSYEQYF.

The chain's CDR3 is CASWDGYEQYF. The DNA for the CDR3 is TGTGCCAGCTGGGATGGCTACGAGCAGTACTTC. The chain combines TRBV6-6 with TRBJ2-7; D unclear. The CDR3 runs 11 residues. Trimming pared 8 bases from V and 3 bases from J, leaving 8 bases between. Looked up from germline, CDR1 is MNHNY and CDR2 is SVGAGI (reference sequence).

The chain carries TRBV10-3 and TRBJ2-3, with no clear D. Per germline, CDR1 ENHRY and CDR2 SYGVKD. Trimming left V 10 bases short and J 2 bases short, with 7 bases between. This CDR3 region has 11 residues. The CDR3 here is CATANTDTQYF. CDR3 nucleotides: TGTGCCACCGCCAACACAGATACGCAGTATTTT.

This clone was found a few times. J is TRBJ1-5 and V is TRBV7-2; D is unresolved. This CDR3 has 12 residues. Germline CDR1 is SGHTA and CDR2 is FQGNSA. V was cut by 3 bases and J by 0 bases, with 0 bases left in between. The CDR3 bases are TGTGCCAGCAGCTTTAGCAATCAGCCCCAGCATTTT. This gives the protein CASSFSNQPQHF.

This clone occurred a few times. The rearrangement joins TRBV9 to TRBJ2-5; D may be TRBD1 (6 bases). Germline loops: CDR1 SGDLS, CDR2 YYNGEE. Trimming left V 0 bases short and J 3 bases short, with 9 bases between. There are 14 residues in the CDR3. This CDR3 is CASSVGAGEETQYF. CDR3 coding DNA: TGTGCCAGCAGCGTAGGGGCAGGGGAAGAGACCCAGTACTTC.

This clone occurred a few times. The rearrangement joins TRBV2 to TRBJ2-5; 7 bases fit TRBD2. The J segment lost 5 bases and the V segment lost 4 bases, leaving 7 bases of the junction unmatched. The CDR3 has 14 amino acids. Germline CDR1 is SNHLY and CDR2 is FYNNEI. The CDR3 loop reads CASSVGGGVETQYF. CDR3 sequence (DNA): TGTGCCAGCAGTGTCGGCGGGGGTGTTGAGACCCAGTACTTC.

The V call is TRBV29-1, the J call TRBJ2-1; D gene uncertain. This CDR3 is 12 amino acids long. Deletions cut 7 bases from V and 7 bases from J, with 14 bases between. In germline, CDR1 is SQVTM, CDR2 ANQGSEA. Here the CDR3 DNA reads TGCAGCGCTCGCTGGGCGAGAAATGAGCAGTTCTTC. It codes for CSARWARNEQFF.

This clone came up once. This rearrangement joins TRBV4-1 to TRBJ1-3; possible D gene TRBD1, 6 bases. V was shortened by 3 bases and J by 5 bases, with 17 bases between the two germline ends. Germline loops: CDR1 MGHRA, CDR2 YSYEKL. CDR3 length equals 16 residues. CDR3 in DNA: TGCGCCAGCAGCCAGCTACAGGGTACCCTGCGAAACACCATATATTTT. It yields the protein CASSQLQGTLRNTIYF.

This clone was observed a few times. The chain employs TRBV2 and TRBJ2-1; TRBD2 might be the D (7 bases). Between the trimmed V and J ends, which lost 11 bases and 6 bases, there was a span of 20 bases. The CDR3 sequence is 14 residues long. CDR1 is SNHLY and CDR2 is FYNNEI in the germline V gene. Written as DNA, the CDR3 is TGTGCCTTCCGGGGGGACATTTTCTCCAATGAGCAGTTCTTC. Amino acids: CAFRGDIFSNEQFF.

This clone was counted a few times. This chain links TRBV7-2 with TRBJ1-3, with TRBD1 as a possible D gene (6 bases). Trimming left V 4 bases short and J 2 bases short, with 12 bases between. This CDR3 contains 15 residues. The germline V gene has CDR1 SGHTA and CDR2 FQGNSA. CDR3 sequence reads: CASSSRGSTGNTIYF. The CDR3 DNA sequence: TGTGCCAGCAGCTCTAGGGGGTCCACTGGAAACACCATATATTTT.

CDR3 sequence reads: CASQRVTNEKLFF. The CDR3 region has the DNA TGTGCCAGCCAGAGAGTCACTAATGAAAAACTGTTTTTT. The rearrangement joins TRBV28 to TRBJ1-4; D not certain. CDR3 length equals 13 residues. V was clipped by 8 bases and J by 2 bases, with 9 bases between them. Looked up from germline, CDR1 is MDHEN and CDR2 is SYDVKM.

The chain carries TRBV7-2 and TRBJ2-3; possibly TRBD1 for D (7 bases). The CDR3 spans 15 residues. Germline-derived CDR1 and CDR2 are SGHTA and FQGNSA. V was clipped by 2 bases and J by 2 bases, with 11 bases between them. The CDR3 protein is CASSLRQGLTDTQYF. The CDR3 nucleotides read TGTGCCAGCAGCTTACGACAGGGACTCACAGATACGCAGTATTTT.

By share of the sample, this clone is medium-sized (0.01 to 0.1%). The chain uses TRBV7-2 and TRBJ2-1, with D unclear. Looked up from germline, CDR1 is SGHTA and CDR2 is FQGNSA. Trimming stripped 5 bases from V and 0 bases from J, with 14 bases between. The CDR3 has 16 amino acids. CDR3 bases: TGTGCCAGCAGCCCTAGGGCCTCTAGCTCCTACAATGAGCAGTTCTTC. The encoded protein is CASSPRASSSYNEQFF. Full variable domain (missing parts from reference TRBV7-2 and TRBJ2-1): GAGVSQSPSNKVTEKGKDVELRCDPISGHTALYWYRQSLGQGLEFLIYFQGNSAPDKSGLPSDRFSAERTGGSVSTLTIQRTQQEDSAVYLCASSPRASSSYNEQFFGPGTRLTVL.

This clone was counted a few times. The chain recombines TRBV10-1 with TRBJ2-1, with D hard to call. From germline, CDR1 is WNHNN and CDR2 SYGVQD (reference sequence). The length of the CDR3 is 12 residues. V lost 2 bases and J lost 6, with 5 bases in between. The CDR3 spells CASSEPGNEQFF. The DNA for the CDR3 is TGCGCCAGCAGTGAGCCGGGCAATGAGCAGTTCTTC.

The CDR3 protein is CASSSPGLSDYGYTF. DNA for the CDR3: TGTGCCAGCAGCTCGCCGGGACTCAGCGACTATGGCTACACCTTC. The chain is built from TRBV5-4 and TRBJ1-2, with a weak D call TRBD1 (5 bases). Trimming removed 3 bases at V and 3 bases at J, with 15 bases between. CDR1 and CDR2 (germline): SGHNT, YYREEE (reference sequence). CDR3 size: 15 residues.

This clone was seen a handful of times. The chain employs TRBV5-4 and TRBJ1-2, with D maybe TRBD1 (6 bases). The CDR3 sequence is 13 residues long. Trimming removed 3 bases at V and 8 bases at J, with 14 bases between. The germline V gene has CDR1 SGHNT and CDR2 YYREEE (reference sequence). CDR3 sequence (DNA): TGTGCCAGCAGCTCTCCAGGGGCAAGGGGCTACACCTTC. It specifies CASSSPGARGYTF. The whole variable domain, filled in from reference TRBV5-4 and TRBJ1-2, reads ETGVTQSPTHLIKTRGQQVTLRCSSQSGHNTVSWYQQALGQGPQFIFQYYREEENGRGNFPPRFSGLQFPNYSSELNVNALELDDSALYLCASSSPGARGYTFGSGTRLTVV.